This T cell receptor beta chain was captured in a study of blood T cell repertoires in COVID-19. Background on the study: Sites across the United States, Italy and Spain contributed samples from acute and convalescent COVID-19.

In the authors' methods: By means of reference gene primer amplification, nucleated cell counts were estimated. Assay: immunoSEQ multiplex PCR; the TCRdb copy retains only in-frame clones and omits some. The V and J calls and clone size were taken over from that table, and D and trimming were inferred from the DNA. This table has 150,000 to 200,000 clones, over 75% appearing once. Participants' own reports of clinical history determined their cohort assignment. The source material was PBMCs or T cells enriched from blood (not recorded which). The receptor's source is a woman in her late teens or twenties who had recovered from COVID-19.

In DNA form, the CDR3 reads TGTGCCAGCAGCCCTTGGGACAGGGACTACTATGGCTACACCTTC. Translation: CASSPWDRDYYGYTF. The chain couples TRBV28 to TRBJ1-2; 9 nucleotides match TRBD1. The J segment lost 3 bases and the V segment lost 6 bases, leaving 8 bases of the junction unmatched. This CDR3 contains 15 residues. Germline lookup yields CDR1 MDHEN and CDR2 SYDVKM.